The 16 T cell receptor beta chains given below trace back to one sample, sequenced in a study of blood T cell repertoires in COVID-19. Using immunoSEQ multiplex PCR, the repertoire was profiled, and TCRdb retains in-frame clones only, with some absent. Of more than 150,000 clones listed, approximately 83% were seen once; the top ten hold 13%. The sample was PBMCs or T cells enriched from blood (not recorded which). The receptors come from a woman in her sixties or seventies who had recovered from COVID-19.

This rearrangement joins TRBV18 to TRBJ1-6, with 8 positions matching TRBD1. This CDR3 comprises 15 residues. CDR1 is KGHSH and CDR2 is LQKENI in the germline V gene. V shed 3 bases, J shed 4 bases, and the junction held 2 bases outside the gene matches. The CDR3 spells CASSPGTGYNSPLHF. Written as DNA, the CDR3 is TGTGCCAGCTCACCTGGGACAGGTTATAATTCACCCCTCCACTTT.

The chain employs TRBV3-1 (or the pseudogene TRBV3-2) and TRBJ2-1; 9 bases are a match to TRBD2. Looked up from germline, CDR1 is LGHDT and CDR2 is YNNKEL (reference sequence). This CDR3 is built from 14 residues. With 5 bases clipped from V and 3 bases from J, the junction kept 2 bases outside the gene matches. CDR3 region: CASSSSGVYNEQFF. The CDR3 DNA sequence: TGTGCCAGCAGCTCTAGCGGGGTCTACAATGAGCAGTTCTTC.

The chain couples TRBV5-1 to TRBJ2-7; 11 nucleotides agree with TRBD1. The length of the CDR3 is 14 residues. Trimming cost V 3 bases and J 5 bases; bases outside gene matches: 4. CDR1 is SGHRS and CDR2 is YFSETQ in the germline V gene. This chain's CDR3 is CASSWVGQGDEQYF. The CDR3 region has the DNA TGCGCCAGCAGCTGGGTGGGACAGGGGGACGAGCAGTACTTC.

V and J are TRBV5-1 and TRBJ2-5, with 7 bases that match TRBD2. The V gene's germline CDR1 is SGHRS and CDR2 YFSETQ. This CDR3 has 16 amino acids. Trimming removed 0 bases from V and 4 bases from J; junction bases left unmatched: 9. The CDR3 loop reads CASSLVGGLGLETQYF. In DNA form, the CDR3 reads TGCGCCAGCAGCTTGGTGGGCGGACTAGGATTAGAGACCCAGTACTTC.

The chain has TRBV28 and TRBJ1-2; 7 positions agree with TRBD1. The J segment lost 4 bases and the V segment lost 6 bases, leaving 5 bases of the junction unmatched. Germline values: CDR1 MDHEN, CDR2 SYDVKM. The CDR3 is 13 amino acids. The CDR3, as DNA: TGTGCCAGCAGAACAGGGGCGCGCTATGGCTACACCTTC. It codes for CASRTGARYGYTF.

J is TRBJ1-2 and V is TRBV5-1; no reliable D call. Trimming took 4 bases from V and 0 from J, leaving 13 bases between them. The CDR3 contains 15 residues. Germline V gene data show CDR1 as SGHRS and CDR2 as YFSETQ. CDR3 loop: CASSAGGLANYGYTF. CDR3 bases: TGCGCCAGCAGCGCTGGAGGGTTAGCTAACTATGGCTACACCTTC.

The V call is TRBV6-5, the J call TRBJ2-3; 9 bases map to TRBD1. The V segment lost 4 bases and the J segment 5 bases; nucleotides outside the gene matches: 10. The CDR3 is 16 amino acids. Germline V gene sequence: CDR1 MNHEY, CDR2 SVGAGI. CDR3 amino acids: CASSSSGTGILDTQYF. The CDR3 nucleotides are TGTGCCAGCAGTTCATCCGGGACAGGGATCTTAGATACGCAGTATTTT.

The chain has TRBV27 and TRBJ1-2; D ambiguous. With 11 bases removed from V and 4 bases from J, the gap between germline ends came to 17 bases. CDR1 is MNHEY and CDR2 is SMNVEV in the germline V gene (reference sequence). This CDR3 comprises 13 residues. The CDR3 loop reads CASYGAPTYGYTF. The CDR3 bases are TGTGCCTCTTATGGAGCTCCGACCTATGGCTACACCTTC.

J is TRBJ2-1 and V is TRBV11-2, with 7 nucleotides matching TRBD2. The CDR3 covers 18 residues. Germline V gene data show CDR1 as SGHAT and CDR2 as FQNNGV. Unmatched junction bases numbered 14, after V lost 2 bases and J lost 4 bases. The CDR3 region has the DNA TGTGCCAGCAGCTTATCTATAGCGGGTGGGACCAATTACAATGAGCAGTTCTTC. As protein: CASSLSIAGGTNYNEQFF.

The gene calls are TRBV5-4 and TRBJ1-6; D perhaps matches TRBD1 (6 bases). The V end was cut by 1 base, the J end by 8 bases, with 10 bases between. CDR3 length: 14 residues. Looked up from germline, CDR1 is SGHNT and CDR2 is YYREEE (reference sequence). In DNA form, the CDR3 reads TGTGCCAGCAGCTTGAGGACAGACTATTCACCCCTCCACTTT. Translation: CASSLRTDYSPLHF.

The CDR3 spells CASSAQMNTEAFF. The CDR3 DNA reads TGCGCCAGCAGTGCTCAGATGAACACTGAAGCTTTCTTT. V is TRBV10-1 and J is TRBJ1-1; D is ambiguous. The germline V gene encodes CDR1 WNHNN and CDR2 SYGVQD (reference sequence). Deletions cut 4 bases from V and 0 bases from J, with 6 bases between. There are 13 residues in the CDR3.

The chain carries TRBV9 and TRBJ1-5; 7 nucleotides agree with TRBD1. Germline lookup yields CDR1 SGDLS and CDR2 YYNGEE. This CDR3 region has 15 residues. Trimming took 0 bases from V and 2 from J; bases not matched to a gene: 2. The CDR3 DNA follows: TGTGCCAGCAGCGTAGGGACAGGCGGCAATCAGCCCCAGCATTTT. Translating gives CASSVGTGGNQPQHF.

The chain employs TRBV10-3 and TRBJ2-3, with 11 bases aligning to TRBD2. Germline trimming cut 10 bases from V and 0 bases from J; bases unmatched to any gene: 9. The CDR3 runs to 16 residues. The germline V gene encodes CDR1 ENHRY and CDR2 SYGVKD. CDR3 amino acids: CATRLAGLSSTDTQYF. The CDR3 DNA reads as TGTGCCACCAGACTAGCGGGATTATCTAGCACAGATACGCAGTATTTT.

V gene TRBV5-8 combines with J gene TRBJ1-1; D is unresolved. Germline V gene lookup returns CDR1 SGHTS and CDR2 YDEGEE. V dropped 4 bases and J dropped 2 bases, with 15 bases sitting between them. The CDR3 is made up of 15 amino acids. CDR3 sequence reads: CASSLIALGNTEAFF. CDR3 DNA: TGTGCCAGCAGCCTAATCGCCCTCGGTAACACTGAAGCTTTCTTT.

This sequence joins TRBV11-2 and TRBJ1-5; D is unclear. CDR3 length: 13 residues. Germline V gene data show CDR1 as SGHAT and CDR2 as FQNNGV. V lost 3 bases, J lost 3 bases, and 6 bases lay in between. The CDR3 sequence is CASSLSLNQPQHF. As DNA, the CDR3 is TGTGCCAGCAGCTTGAGCCTCAATCAGCCCCAGCATTTT. Using reference TRBV11-2 and TRBJ1-5 for the parts outside the CDR3, the full variable domain is EAGVAQSPRYKIIEKRQSVAFWCNPISGHATLYWYQQILGQGPKLLIQFQNNGVVDDSQLPKDRFSAERLKGVDSTLKIQPAKLEDSAVYLCASSLSLNQPQHFGDGTRLSIL.

In its sample, this clone was seen once. J is TRBJ2-5 and V is TRBV7-3; maybe TRBD1 (6 bases). V was cut by 3 bases and J by 7 bases, with 9 bases left in between. The CDR3 length is 12 residues. Germline loops: CDR1 SGHTA, CDR2 FQGTGA. CDR3 coding DNA: TGTGCCAGCAGCTTCCAAGGGGGGACCCAGTACTTC. Translated: CASSFQGGTQYF. The complete variable domain, with remaining parts taken from reference TRBV7-3 and TRBJ2-5, reads GAGVSQTPSNKVTEKGKYVELRCDPISGHTALYWYRQSLGQGPEFLIYFQGTGAADDSGLPNDRFFAVRPEGSVSTLKIQRTERGDSAVYLCASSFQGGTQYFGPGTRLLVL.